The present TCR beta chain was sequenced within a study of response to subunit inactivated influenza vaccine. MiXCR was run by TCRdb on the RT-PCR reads, yielding one entry per CDR3 protein. This table holds 650,000 to 800,000 distinct CDR3 sequences, 14% found once. The source material was PBMCs from blood, sampled less than 15 days before vaccination. This receptor was identified in a man between 45 and 60 years old who received an inactivated influenza vaccine.

The CDR3 DNA reads as TGTGCCAGCAGCTTGAGTTTATTAGGGGCGATGGGTCAGTTCTTC. This codes for CASSLSLLGAMGQFF. This chain uses TRBV5-8 with TRBJ2-1; a possible D gene is TRBD1 (5 bases). V was clipped by 1 base and J by 13 bases, with 21 bases between them. CDR1 and CDR2 from the germline V gene are SGHTS and YDEGEE. The CDR3 is 15 amino acids.